Listed below are T cell receptor beta chains from one sample, sequenced in a study of T-cell reconstitution after alpha-beta-depleted transplantation in children. From the PCR reads, TCRdb called clonotypes with MiXCR, one entry per CDR3 protein. The data show hundreds of thousands of distinct CDR3 sequences, with about 12% seen just once and roughly 0.84% held by the top ten. This sample comprised PBMCs, obtained before TCRalphabeta/CD19-depleted stem cell transplant. Receptors originate from a girl between 2 and 10 years old with congenital amegakaryocytic thrombocytopenia, due to receive a stem cell transplant. CDR3s leave out the opening cysteine and the closing phenylalanine or tryptophan. Fields, in order: CDR3 protein, J gene, V gene, clone size. The size field is filled for only some rows; it gives once, few, many or a size class.

CDR3aa: ASSLINSPLH
j_gene: TRBJ1-6
v_gene: TRBV4-1
abundance: few

CDR3aa: SATSNQETQY
j_gene: TRBJ2-5
v_gene: TRBV20-1
abundance: many

CDR3aa: SARNFLAGLNEQF
j_gene: TRBJ2-1
v_gene: TRBV20-1
abundance: many

CDR3aa: ASGGLSTDTQY
j_gene: TRBJ2-3
v_gene: TRBV12-3/TRBV12-4
abundance: many

CDR3aa: ASSFGDLNTEAF
j_gene: TRBJ1-1
v_gene: TRBV12-3/TRBV12-4
abundance: few

CDR3aa: ASSLGASRRQETQY
j_gene: TRBJ2-5
v_gene: TRBV7-7
abundance: .

CDR3aa: ASSHRPGTGSSGELF
j_gene: TRBJ2-2
v_gene: TRBV14
abundance: .

CDR3aa: ASSQRRAGDEQF
j_gene: TRBJ2-1
v_gene: TRBV14
abundance: .

CDR3aa: ASSLFRGPQGEQY
j_gene: TRBJ2-7
v_gene: TRBV7-2
abundance: few

CDR3aa: SGGLAGVVDTQY
j_gene: TRBJ2-3
v_gene: TRBV29-1
abundance: few

CDR3aa: SARAPDRSLEQF
j_gene: TRBJ2-1
v_gene: TRBV20-1
abundance: few

CDR3aa: SARLAGPRETQY
j_gene: TRBJ2-5
v_gene: TRBV20-1
abundance: .

CDR3aa: ATSREPGSQETQY
j_gene: TRBJ2-5
v_gene: TRBV15
abundance: .

CDR3aa: ASSCPVMNTEAF
j_gene: TRBJ1-1
v_gene: TRBV28
abundance: many

CDR3aa: ASSFIGTCGNEQF
j_gene: TRBJ2-1
v_gene: TRBV4-1
abundance: .

CDR3aa: ASVTSGKHNEQF
j_gene: TRBJ2-1
v_gene: TRBV12-3/TRBV12-4
abundance: many

CDR3aa: ASSLSRGPTDTQY
j_gene: TRBJ2-3
v_gene: TRBV28
abundance: many

CDR3aa: ASSLAGLIREQF
j_gene: TRBJ2-1
v_gene: TRBV12-3/TRBV12-4
abundance: few

CDR3aa: ASSTPGQETQY
j_gene: TRBJ2-5
v_gene: TRBV5-1
abundance: many

CDR3aa: ASSERSGHGYT
j_gene: TRBJ1-2
v_gene: TRBV18
abundance: .

CDR3aa: AWSLYTGDEQF
j_gene: TRBJ2-1
v_gene: TRBV30
abundance: few

CDR3aa: ASSVSGVPGELF
j_gene: TRBJ2-2
v_gene: TRBV12-3/TRBV12-4
abundance: .

CDR3aa: ASLGTSWPYNEQF
j_gene: TRBJ2-1
v_gene: TRBV19
abundance: few

CDR3aa: SAPSSGANPETQY
j_gene: TRBJ2-5
v_gene: TRBV20-1
abundance: .

CDR3aa: ASRSTGTSGANVLT
j_gene: TRBJ2-6
v_gene: TRBV5-1
abundance: .

CDR3aa: ASSYGLAENTGELF
j_gene: TRBJ2-2
v_gene: TRBV5-1
abundance: many

CDR3aa: ASSLVPNYEQY
j_gene: TRBJ2-7
v_gene: TRBV11-2
abundance: few

CDR3aa: ASSLRRAGWGETQY
j_gene: TRBJ2-5
v_gene: TRBV28
abundance: .

CDR3aa: ASGPRQESPDTQY
j_gene: TRBJ2-3
v_gene: TRBV12-5
abundance: many

CDR3aa: ASSPTSSTYNEQF
j_gene: TRBJ2-1
v_gene: TRBV7-9
abundance: .

CDR3aa: ASSFQDEQF
j_gene: TRBJ2-1
v_gene: TRBV28
abundance: many

CDR3aa: SAKDASGRTRTDTQY
j_gene: TRBJ2-3
v_gene: TRBV20-1
abundance: .

CDR3aa: ASSSRQGNQPQH
j_gene: TRBJ1-5
v_gene: TRBV5-6
abundance: many

CDR3aa: ASSWTGPANTGELF
j_gene: TRBJ2-2
v_gene: TRBV5-1
abundance: .

CDR3aa: ASRPVNQGMSVTEAF
j_gene: TRBJ1-1
v_gene: TRBV14
abundance: many

CDR3aa: ASSPGLAWSEQF
j_gene: TRBJ2-1
v_gene: TRBV7-9
abundance: .

CDR3aa: ASSLGTSEHTGELF
j_gene: TRBJ2-2
v_gene: TRBV5-1
abundance: few

CDR3aa: SVLGVITDTQY
j_gene: TRBJ2-3
v_gene: TRBV29-1
abundance: few

CDR3aa: SATTGRISFTNEKLF
j_gene: TRBJ1-4
v_gene: TRBV20-1
abundance: many

CDR3aa: ASSSGGPYSGNTIY
j_gene: TRBJ1-3
v_gene: TRBV6-5
abundance: .

CDR3aa: ASSWVRGSDGEQY
j_gene: TRBJ2-7
v_gene: TRBV12-3/TRBV12-4
abundance: .

CDR3aa: ATSGVWGGGYGYT
j_gene: TRBJ1-2
v_gene: TRBV15
abundance: few

CDR3aa: AISESNGASGNNEQF
j_gene: TRBJ2-1
v_gene: TRBV10-3
abundance: few

CDR3aa: SARVPRLGGEQF
j_gene: TRBJ2-1
v_gene: TRBV20-1
abundance: many

CDR3aa: ASKRGLAGVYEQY
j_gene: TRBJ2-7
v_gene: TRBV3-1
abundance: many

CDR3aa: SVRGETQY
j_gene: TRBJ2-5
v_gene: TRBV29-1
abundance: .

CDR3aa: ASSFWAGHSVSPLH
j_gene: TRBJ1-6
v_gene: TRBV12-3/TRBV12-4
abundance: many

CDR3aa: ASSKAGETQY
j_gene: TRBJ2-5
v_gene: TRBV21-1
abundance: many

CDR3aa: ASSVPGGEKLF
j_gene: TRBJ1-4
v_gene: TRBV7-9
abundance: many

CDR3aa: ASSLGQGYNEKLF
j_gene: TRBJ1-4
v_gene: TRBV7-6
abundance: .

CDR3aa: ASSIASGSDYGYT
j_gene: TRBJ1-2
v_gene: TRBV19
abundance: .

CDR3aa: ASSLTPVEETQY
j_gene: TRBJ2-5
v_gene: TRBV9
abundance: many

CDR3aa: ASSLPVGELF
j_gene: TRBJ2-2
v_gene: TRBV11-2
abundance: few

CDR3aa: SARVDPTVSEQY
j_gene: TRBJ2-7
v_gene: TRBV20-1
abundance: many

CDR3aa: ASSLDGLTSGHQETQY
j_gene: TRBJ2-5
v_gene: TRBV11-2
abundance: few

CDR3aa: ASSPVGGLADYEQY
j_gene: TRBJ2-7
v_gene: TRBV12-3/TRBV12-4
abundance: few

CDR3aa: SADFDSSANEQF
j_gene: TRBJ2-1
v_gene: TRBV29-1
abundance: few